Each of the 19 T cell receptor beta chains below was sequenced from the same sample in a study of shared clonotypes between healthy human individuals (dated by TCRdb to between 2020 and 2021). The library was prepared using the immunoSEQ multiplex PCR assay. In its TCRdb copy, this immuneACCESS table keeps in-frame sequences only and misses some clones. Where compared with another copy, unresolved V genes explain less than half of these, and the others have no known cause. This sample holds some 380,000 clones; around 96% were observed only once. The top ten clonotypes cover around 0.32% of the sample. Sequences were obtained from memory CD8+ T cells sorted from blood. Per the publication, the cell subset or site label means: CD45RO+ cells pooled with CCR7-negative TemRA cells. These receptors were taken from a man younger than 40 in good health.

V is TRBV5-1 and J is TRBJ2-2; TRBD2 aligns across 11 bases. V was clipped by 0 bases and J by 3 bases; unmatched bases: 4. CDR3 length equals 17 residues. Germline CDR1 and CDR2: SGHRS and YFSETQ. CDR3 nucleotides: TGCGCCAGCAGCTTGGTAGCGGGAGGGCGAGACACCGGGGAGCTGTTTTTT. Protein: CASSLVAGGRDTGELFF.

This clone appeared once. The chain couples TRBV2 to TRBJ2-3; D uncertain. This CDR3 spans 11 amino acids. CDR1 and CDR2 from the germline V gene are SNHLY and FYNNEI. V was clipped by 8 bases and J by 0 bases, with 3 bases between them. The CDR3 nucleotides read TGTGCCAGCGGCAGCACAGATACGCAGTATTTT. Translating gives CASGSTDTQYF.

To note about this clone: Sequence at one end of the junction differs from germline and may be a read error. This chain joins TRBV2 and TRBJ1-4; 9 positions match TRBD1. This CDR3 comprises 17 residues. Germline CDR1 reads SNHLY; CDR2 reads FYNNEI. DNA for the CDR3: TGTGCCAGCAGTGAAGCACTGGGGACAGGGCCTAACGAAAAACTGTTTTTT. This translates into CASSEALGTGPNEKLFF.

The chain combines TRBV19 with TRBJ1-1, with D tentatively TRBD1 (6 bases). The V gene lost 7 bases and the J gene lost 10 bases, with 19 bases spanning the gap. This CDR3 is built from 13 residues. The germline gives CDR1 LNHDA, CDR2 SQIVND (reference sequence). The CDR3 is CASTRGGKVGAFF. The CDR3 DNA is TGTGCCAGTACTAGGGGGGGCAAAGTTGGAGCTTTCTTT.

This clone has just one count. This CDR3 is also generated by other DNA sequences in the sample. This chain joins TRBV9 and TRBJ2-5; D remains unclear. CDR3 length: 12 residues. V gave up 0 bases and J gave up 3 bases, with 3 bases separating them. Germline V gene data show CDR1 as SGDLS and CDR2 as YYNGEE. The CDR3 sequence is CASSVGEETQYF. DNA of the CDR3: TGTGCCAGCAGCGTAGGGGAAGAGACCCAGTACTTC.

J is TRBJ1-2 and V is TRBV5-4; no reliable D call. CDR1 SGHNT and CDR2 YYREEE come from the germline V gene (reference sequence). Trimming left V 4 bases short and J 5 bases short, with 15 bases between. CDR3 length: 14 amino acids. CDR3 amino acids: CASSGTRPPYGYTF. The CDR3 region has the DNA TGTGCCAGCAGCGGTACCCGACCCCCATATGGCTACACCTTC.

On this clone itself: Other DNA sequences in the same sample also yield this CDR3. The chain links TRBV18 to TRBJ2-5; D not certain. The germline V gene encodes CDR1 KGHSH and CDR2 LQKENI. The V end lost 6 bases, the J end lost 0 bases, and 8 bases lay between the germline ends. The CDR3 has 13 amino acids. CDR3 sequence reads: CASSPTHQETQYF. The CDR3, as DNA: TGTGCCAGCTCCCCCACGCACCAAGAGACCCAGTACTTC.

CDR3 DNA sequence: TGCAGCGTTGAGCGGCGGCAGAACACTGAAGCTTTCTTT. Protein sequence: CSVERRQNTEAFF. The genes are TRBV29-1 and TRBJ1-1; D remains unclear. Per germline, CDR1 SQVTM and CDR2 ANQGSEA. The CDR3 has 13 amino acids. V gave up 3 bases and J gave up 1 base, with 9 bases separating them.

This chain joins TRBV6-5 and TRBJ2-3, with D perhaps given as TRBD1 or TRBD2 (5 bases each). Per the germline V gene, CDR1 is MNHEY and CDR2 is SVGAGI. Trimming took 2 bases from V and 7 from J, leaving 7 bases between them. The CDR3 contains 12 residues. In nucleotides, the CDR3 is TGTGCCAGCAGTTACGAGGGGAATACGCAGTATTTT. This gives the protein CASSYEGNTQYF.

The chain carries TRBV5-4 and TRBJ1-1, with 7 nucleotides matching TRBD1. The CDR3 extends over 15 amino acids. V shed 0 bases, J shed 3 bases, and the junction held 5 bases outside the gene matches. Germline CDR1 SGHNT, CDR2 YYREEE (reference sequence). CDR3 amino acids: CASSLGGGRDTEAFF. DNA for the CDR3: TGTGCCAGCAGCTTGGGAGGGGGCCGGGACACTGAAGCTTTCTTT.

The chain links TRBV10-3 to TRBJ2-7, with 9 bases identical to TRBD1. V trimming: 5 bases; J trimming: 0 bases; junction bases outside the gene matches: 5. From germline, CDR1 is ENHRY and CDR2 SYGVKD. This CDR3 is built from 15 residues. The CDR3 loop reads CAISKQGAFSYEQYF. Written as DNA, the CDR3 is TGTGCCATCAGTAAACAGGGGGCCTTCTCCTACGAGCAGTACTTC.

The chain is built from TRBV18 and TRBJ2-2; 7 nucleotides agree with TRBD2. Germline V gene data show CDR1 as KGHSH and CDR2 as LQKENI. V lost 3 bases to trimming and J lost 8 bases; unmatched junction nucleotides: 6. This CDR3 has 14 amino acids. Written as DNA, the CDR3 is TGTGCCAGCTCACCGGGTCTAGCGGCGGGGGAGCTGTTTTTT. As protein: CASSPGLAAGELFF.

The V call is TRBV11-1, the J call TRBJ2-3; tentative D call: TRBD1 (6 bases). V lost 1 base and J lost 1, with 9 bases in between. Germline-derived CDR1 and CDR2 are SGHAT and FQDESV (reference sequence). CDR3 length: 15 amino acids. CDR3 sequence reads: CASSLERQGTDTQYF. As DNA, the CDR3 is TGTGCCAGCAGCTTAGAACGACAGGGCACAGATACGCAGTATTTT.

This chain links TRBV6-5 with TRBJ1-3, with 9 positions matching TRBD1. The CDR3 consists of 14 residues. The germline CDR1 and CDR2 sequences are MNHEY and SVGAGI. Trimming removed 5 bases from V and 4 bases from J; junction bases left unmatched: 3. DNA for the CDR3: TGTGCCAGCAGTAGACAGGGGGGCGGAAACACCATATATTTT. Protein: CASSRQGGGNTIYF.

CDR3 sequence: CASGWNYEQYF. DNA of the CDR3: TGTGCCTCAGGGTGGAACTACGAGCAGTACTTC. This chain connects TRBV27 to TRBJ2-7; maybe TRBD1 (5 bases). This CDR3 comprises 11 residues. Germline CDR1 and CDR2: MNHEY and SMNVEV (reference sequence). Trimming left V 11 bases short and J 3 bases short, with 11 bases between.

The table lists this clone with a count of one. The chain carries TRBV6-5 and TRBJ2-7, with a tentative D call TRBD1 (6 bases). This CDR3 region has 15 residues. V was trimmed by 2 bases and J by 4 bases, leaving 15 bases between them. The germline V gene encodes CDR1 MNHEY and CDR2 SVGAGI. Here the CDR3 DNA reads TGTGCCAGCAGTTACAAGTCAGGGGCCGCTTACGAGCAGTACTTC. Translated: CASSYKSGAAYEQYF.

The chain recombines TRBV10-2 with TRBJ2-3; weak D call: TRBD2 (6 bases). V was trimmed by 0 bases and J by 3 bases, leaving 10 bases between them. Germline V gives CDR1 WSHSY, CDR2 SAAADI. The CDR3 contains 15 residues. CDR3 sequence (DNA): TGCGCCAGCAGTGAGTCGCCGGGGAGGACAGATACGCAGTATTTT. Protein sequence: CASSESPGRTDTQYF.

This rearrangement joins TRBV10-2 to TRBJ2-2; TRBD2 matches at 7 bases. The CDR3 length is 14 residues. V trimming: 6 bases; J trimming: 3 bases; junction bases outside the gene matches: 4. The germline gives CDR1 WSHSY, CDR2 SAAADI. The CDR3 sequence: CASRRGSHTGELFF. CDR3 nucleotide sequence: TGCGCCAGCAGACGCGGGAGCCACACCGGGGAGCTGTTTTTT.

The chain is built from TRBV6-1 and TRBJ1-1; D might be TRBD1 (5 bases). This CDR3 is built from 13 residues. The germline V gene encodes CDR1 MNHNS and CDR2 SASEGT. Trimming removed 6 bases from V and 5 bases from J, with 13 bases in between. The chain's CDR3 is CASRRGVETEAFF. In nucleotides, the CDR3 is TGTGCCAGCAGGCGGGGGGTAGAGACTGAAGCTTTCTTT.